Here is one TCR beta chain with its context. This clonotype was detected ten times or more. The clone's antigen remains unknown. No much larger clonotype is one base removed from it; base qualities were not supplied. Receptors were amplified or captured by PCR. TCRdb names Illumina HiSeq 4000 as the instrument used. Bulk TCR libraries were made following a previously described method, with the TCR primers given in Table S5. Total RNA was purified with the Qiagen AllPrep DNA/RNA kit. Before analysis, reads from multiple sequencing runs of one library were combined. On the authors' methods: Reads were retained only if an exact TCR constant sequence was present, and the retained reads were trimmed to 150 nt and grouped according to their 12-nt molecular barcodes. Within each barcode group, reads were sub-clustered at a 15% Levenshtein threshold, and quality-weighted consensus sequences were built per RNA molecule. Non-functional sequences were excluded, and lower-count sequences lying one edit away from another sequence were also excluded. Based on fitting two negative binomial distributions, any barcode sub-cluster with under 20% of the maximum read count was discarded. The public reads were quality trimmed at Q25 with fastp and then assembled into clones with MiXCR by TCRdb, keeping productive beta chains. For every CDR3 protein sequence, its rows merge into one entry that carries the most common genes and DNA. TCRdb, not the authors, supplied the V and J calls. The sample has about half a million distinct CDR3 sequences on record, about a fifth of them singletons. About 0.8% of the sample goes to the ten largest clones.

This entry is derived from a study of molecular identifiers for immune sequencing clone quantification (dated by TCRdb to 2016 to 2019). Turning to the overall study: For a replicate experiment, RNA from 20,000 or 100,000 naive CD8 T cells was divided into five aliquots, and four of the five aliquots were sequenced. The study was a methods study using CD8 T cells to benchmark molecular-identifier clustering-based TCR repertoire sequencing (MIDCIRS) and TCR RNA copy counting.

On the study overall, not on this receptor specifically: When barcode sub-clustering was left out, chimeric consensus sequences inflated TCR diversity, with chimeras reaching as high as 47%. The sizes of highly expanded clones could end up underestimated when identical TCR molecules share a barcode. Spiked-in Jurkat TCR RNA equal to a single cell's worth was reported to be detectable even within one million naive CD8 T cells. Modeling indicated about 3 TCR RNA copies recovered per cell, compared with about 9.4 by digital PCR, which implies a capture efficiency of around 30%. Clones above 20 RNA copies held over 97% of molecules in CMV-specific effector cells but under 1% in naive cells. The naive libraries included spiked-in Jurkat TCR RNA (fewer than 11 copies' worth), and this Jurkat TCR RNA is not part of the donor repertoire.

CDR1 SEHNR and CDR2 FQNEAQ are derived from the germline V gene (reference sequence). Inclusive of the bounding cysteine and phenylalanine, the CDR3 is 16 residues long. The read is trimmed to its CDR3 DNA, 48 bases read in frame from base 1. A distance of 17 bases separates the germline ends of V and J, which lose 1 base and 5 bases respectively. Libraries of naive CD8 T cells were built from around 20,000 to 1,000,000 sorted cells, with 10%, 30% or 50% of the purified RNA used. On a BD FACSAria II, naive CD8 T cells were FACS-sorted as CD8+CD4-CCR7+CD45RA+ and collected into RLT Plus buffer. To test detection sensitivity, Jurkat RNA equivalent to about ten TCR copies was spiked into samples of roughly 19,000-1,000,000 naive CD8 T cells. Enrichment of CD8 T cells was performed with RosetteSep CD8+ T Cell Enrichment Cocktail and Ficoll-Paque, after which ACK red cell lysis was carried out.

The chain links TRBV7-9 with TRBJ2-5; too little of a D gene remains to name it. Sequenced material: naive CD8+ T cells from blood, with Jurkat cell RNA spiked in. The cell subset or site label of this sample denotes: FACS-sorted CD8+CD4-CCR7+CD45RA+ naive T cells. The origin of this receptor is a human donor in good health. Some libraries in this study had Jurkat cell RNA spiked in. The bases read TGTGCCAGCAGCTTAGAAGTTGGTGACCGCGCCGAGACCCAGTACTTC. Translation gives CASSLEVGDRAETQYF.